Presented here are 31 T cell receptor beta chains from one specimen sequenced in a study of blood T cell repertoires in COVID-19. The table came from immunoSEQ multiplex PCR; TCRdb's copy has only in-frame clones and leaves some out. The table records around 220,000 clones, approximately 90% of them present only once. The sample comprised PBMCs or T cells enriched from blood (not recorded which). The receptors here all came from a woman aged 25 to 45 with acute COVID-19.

CDR3 nucleotides: TGCGCCAGCAGCTCGACGACAGGGGCCACCTATGGCTACACCTTC. Its translation: CASSSTTGATYGYTF. This chain connects TRBV5-1 to TRBJ1-2; 8 nucleotides align to TRBD1. The germline V gene encodes CDR1 SGHRS and CDR2 YFSETQ. This CDR3 comprises 15 residues. V gave up 3 bases and J gave up 4 bases; unmatched junction bases: 8. Complete variable domain (other parts from reference TRBV5-1 and TRBJ1-2): KAGVTQTPRYLIKTRGQQVTLSCSPISGHRSVSWYQQTPGQGLQFLFEYFSETQRNKGNFPGRFSGRQFSNSRSEMNVSTLELGDSALYLCASSSTTGATYGYTFGSGTRLTVV.

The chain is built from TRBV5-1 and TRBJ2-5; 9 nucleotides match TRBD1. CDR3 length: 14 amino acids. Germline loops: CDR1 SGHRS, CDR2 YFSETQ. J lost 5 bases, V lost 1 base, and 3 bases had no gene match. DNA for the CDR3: TGCGCCAGCAGCTTGCGACAGGGGGGGGAGACCCAGTACTTC. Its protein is CASSLRQGGETQYF.

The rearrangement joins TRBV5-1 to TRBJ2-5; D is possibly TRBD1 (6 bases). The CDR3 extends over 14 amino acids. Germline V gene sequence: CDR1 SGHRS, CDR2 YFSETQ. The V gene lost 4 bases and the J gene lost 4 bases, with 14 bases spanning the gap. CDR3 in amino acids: CASSKEQGRETQYF. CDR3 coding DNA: TGCGCCAGCAGCAAAGAGCAGGGGAGAGAGACCCAGTACTTC.

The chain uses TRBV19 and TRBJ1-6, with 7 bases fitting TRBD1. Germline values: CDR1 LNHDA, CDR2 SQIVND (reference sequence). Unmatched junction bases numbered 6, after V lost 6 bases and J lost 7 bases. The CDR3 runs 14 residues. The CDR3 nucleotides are TGTGCCAGTAGCCCAGACAGGGAAAATTCACCCCTCCACTTT. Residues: CASSPDRENSPLHF. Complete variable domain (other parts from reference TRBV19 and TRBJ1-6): DGGITQSPKYLFRKEGQNVTLSCEQNLNHDAMYWYRQDPGQGLRLIYYSQIVNDFQKGDIAEGYSVSREKKESFPLTVTSAQKNPTAFYLCASSPDRENSPLHFGNGTRLTVT.

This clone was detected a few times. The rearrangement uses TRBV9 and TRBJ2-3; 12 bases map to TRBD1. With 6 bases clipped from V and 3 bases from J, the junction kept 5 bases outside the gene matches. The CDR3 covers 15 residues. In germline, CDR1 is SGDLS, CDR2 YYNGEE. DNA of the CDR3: TGTGCCAGCACCCAGGGACAGGGGGCAACAGATACGCAGTATTTT. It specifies CASTQGQGATDTQYF.

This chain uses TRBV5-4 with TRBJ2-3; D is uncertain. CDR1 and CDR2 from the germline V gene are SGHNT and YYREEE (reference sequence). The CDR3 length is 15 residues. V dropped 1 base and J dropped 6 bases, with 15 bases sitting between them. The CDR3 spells CASSLSTTLMDTQYF. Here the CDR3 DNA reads TGTGCCAGCAGCTTGTCAACTACCCTAATGGATACGCAGTATTTT.

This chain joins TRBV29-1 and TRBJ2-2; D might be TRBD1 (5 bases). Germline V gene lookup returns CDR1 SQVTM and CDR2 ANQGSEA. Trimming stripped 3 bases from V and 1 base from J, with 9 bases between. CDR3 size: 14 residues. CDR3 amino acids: CSVDRQGNTGELFF. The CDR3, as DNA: TGCAGCGTTGATAGGCAGGGGAACACCGGGGAGCTGTTTTTT.

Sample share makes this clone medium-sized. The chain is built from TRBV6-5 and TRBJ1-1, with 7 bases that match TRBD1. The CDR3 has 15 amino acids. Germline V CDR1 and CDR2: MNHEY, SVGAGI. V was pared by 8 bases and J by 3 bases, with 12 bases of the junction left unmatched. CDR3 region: CASRMGQLADTEAFF. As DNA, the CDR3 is TGTGCCAGCCGTATGGGACAGCTCGCGGACACTGAAGCTTTCTTT.

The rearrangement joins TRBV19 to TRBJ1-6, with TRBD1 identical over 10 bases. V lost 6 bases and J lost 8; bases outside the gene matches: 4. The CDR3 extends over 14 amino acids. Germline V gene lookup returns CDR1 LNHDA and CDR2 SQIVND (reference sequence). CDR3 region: CASSRTGGDSPLHF. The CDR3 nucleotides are TGTGCCAGTAGCCGGACAGGGGGGGATTCACCCCTCCACTTT.

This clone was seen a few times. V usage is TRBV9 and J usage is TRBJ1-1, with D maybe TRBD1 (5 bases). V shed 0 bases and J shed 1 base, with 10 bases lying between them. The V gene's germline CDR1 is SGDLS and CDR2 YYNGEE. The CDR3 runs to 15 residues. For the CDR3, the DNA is TGTGCCAGCAGCGTAGGTGTAGGGGAGAACACTGAAGCTTTCTTT. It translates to CASSVGVGENTEAFF.

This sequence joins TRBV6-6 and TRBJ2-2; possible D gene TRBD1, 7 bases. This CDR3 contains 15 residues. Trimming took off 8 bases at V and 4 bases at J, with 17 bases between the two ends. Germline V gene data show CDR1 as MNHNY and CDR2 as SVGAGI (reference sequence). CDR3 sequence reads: CASGRTGLTTGELFF. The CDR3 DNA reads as TGTGCCAGCGGGAGGACAGGTCTGACCACCGGGGAGCTGTTTTTT.

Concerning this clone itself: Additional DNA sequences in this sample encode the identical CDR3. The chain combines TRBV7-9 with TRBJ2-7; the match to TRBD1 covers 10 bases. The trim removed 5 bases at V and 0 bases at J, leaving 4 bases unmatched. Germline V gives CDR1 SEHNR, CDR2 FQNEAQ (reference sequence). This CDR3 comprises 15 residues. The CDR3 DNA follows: TGTGCCAGCAGCCCGGGACAGGGGATCTCCTACGAGCAGTACTTC. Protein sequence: CASSPGQGISYEQYF.

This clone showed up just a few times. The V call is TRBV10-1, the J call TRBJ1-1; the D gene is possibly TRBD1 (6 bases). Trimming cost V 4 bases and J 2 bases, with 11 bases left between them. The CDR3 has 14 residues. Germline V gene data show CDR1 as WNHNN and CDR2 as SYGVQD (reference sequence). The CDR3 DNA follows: TGCGCCAGCAGTGTGGGCAGGGGAAACACTGAAGCTTTCTTT. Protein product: CASSVGRGNTEAFF.

The CDR3 DNA follows: TGCAGCGTTGAAGGGGTGGGGGGGACCCAGTACTTC. Translation: CSVEGVGGTQYF. The chain is built from TRBV29-1 and TRBJ2-5, with D possibly matching TRBD2 (6 bases). This CDR3 has 12 amino acids. The germline CDR1 and CDR2 sequences are SQVTM and ANQGSEA. V was cut by 1 base and J by 7 bases, with 10 bases left in between. Full variable domain (missing parts from reference TRBV29-1 and TRBJ2-5): SAVISQKPSRDICQRGTSLTIQCQVDSQVTMMFWYRQQPGQSLTLIATANQGSEATYESGFVIDKFPISRPNLTFSTLTVSNMSPEDSSIYLCSVEGVGGTQYFGPGTRLLVL.

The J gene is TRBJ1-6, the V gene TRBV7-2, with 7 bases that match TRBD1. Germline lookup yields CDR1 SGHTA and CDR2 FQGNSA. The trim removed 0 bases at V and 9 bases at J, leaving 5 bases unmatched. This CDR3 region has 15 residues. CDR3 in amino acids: CASSLATGESSPLHF. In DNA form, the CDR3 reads TGTGCCAGCAGCTTAGCCACAGGGGAGAGTTCACCCCTCCACTTT.

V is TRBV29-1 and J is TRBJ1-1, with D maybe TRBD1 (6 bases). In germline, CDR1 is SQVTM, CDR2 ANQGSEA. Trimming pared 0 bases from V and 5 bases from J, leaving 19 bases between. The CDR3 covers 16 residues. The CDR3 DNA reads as TGCAGCGTTGAAGATAAGGGGGATGGTCGTGGGACTGAAGCTTTCTTT. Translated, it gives CSVEDKGDGRGTEAFF.

The CDR3 loop reads CAISRQDRQISPLHF. CDR3 DNA: TGTGCCATAAGCCGGCAGGACAGGCAGATATCACCCCTCCACTTT. V gene TRBV2 combines with J gene TRBJ1-6; 7 bases fit TRBD1. CDR1 and CDR2 (germline): SNHLY, FYNNEI. The junction had 16 bases not matched to a gene; V was cut back by 10 bases and J by 10 bases. This CDR3 has 15 residues.

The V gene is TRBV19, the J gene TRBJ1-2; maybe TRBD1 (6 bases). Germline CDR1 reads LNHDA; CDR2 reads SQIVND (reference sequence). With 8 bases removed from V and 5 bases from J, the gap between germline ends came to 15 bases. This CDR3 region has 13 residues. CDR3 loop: CASYDRRMYGYTF. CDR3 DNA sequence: TGTGCCAGTTATGACAGGCGAATGTATGGCTACACCTTC.

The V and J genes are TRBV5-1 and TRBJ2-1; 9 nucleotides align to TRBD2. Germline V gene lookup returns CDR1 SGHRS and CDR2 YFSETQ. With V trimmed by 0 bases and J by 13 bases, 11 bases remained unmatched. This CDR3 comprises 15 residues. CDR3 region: CASSLVGETSGNQFF. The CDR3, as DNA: TGCGCCAGCAGCTTGGTTGGGGAGACTAGCGGCAACCAGTTCTTC.

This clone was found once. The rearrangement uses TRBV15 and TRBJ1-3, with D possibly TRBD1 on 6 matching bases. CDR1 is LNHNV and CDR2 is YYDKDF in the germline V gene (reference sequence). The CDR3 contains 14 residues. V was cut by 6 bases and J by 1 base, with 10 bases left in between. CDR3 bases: TGTGCCACCAGGGACGGGACATCTGGAAACACCATATATTTT. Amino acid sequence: CATRDGTSGNTIYF.

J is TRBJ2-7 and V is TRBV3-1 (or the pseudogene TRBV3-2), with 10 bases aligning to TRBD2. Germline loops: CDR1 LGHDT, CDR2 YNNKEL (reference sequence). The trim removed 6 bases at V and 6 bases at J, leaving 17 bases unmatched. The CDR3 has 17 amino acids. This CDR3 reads CASRASSASGGYGEQYF. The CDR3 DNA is TGTGCCAGCAGGGCGTCAAGCGCTAGCGGGGGTTACGGCGAGCAGTACTTC.

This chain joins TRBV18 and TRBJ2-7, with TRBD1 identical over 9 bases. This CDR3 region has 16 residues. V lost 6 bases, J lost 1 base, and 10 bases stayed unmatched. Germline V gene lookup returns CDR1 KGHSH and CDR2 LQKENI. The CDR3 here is CASSGTGTGKSYEQYF. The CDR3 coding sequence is TGTGCCAGCTCCGGGACCGGGACAGGGAAATCCTACGAGCAGTACTTC.

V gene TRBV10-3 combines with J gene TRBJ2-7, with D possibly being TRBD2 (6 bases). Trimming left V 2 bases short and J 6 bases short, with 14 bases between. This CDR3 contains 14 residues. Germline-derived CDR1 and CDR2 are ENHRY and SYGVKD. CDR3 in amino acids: CAISERDLLPEQYF. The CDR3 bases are TGTGCCATCAGTGAGAGGGACTTATTACCCGAGCAGTACTTC.

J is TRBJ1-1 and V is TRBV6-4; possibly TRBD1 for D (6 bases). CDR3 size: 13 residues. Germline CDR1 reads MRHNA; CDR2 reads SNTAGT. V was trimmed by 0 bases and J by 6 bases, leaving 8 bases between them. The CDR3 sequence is CASSDSAGAEAFF. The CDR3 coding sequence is TGTGCCAGCAGTGACTCAGCAGGGGCTGAAGCTTTCTTT.

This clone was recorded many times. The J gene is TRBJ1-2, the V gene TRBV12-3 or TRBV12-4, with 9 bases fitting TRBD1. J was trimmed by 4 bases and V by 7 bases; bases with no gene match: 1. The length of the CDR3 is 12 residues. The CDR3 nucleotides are TGTGCCAGCAAACAGGGGGCCTATGGCTACACCTTC. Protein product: CASKQGAYGYTF.

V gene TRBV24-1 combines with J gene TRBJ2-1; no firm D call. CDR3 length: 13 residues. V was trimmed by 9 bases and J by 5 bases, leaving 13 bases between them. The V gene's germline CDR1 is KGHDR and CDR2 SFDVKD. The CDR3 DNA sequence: TGTGCCACCGAAGGCTTCGCGGACAATGAGCAGTTCTTC. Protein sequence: CATEGFADNEQFF.

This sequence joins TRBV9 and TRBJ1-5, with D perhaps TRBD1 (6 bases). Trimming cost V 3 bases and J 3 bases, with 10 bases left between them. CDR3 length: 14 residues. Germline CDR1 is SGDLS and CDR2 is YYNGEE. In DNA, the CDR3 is TGTGCCAGCAGCGGTGGGGGCCACAATCAGCCCCAGCATTTT. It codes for CASSGGGHNQPQHF.

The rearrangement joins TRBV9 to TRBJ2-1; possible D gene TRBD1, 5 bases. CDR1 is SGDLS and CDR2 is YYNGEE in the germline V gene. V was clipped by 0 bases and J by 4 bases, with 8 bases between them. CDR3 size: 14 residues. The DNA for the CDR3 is TGTGCCAGCAGCGTAGGGGGCATGTACAATGAGCAGTTCTTC. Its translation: CASSVGGMYNEQFF.

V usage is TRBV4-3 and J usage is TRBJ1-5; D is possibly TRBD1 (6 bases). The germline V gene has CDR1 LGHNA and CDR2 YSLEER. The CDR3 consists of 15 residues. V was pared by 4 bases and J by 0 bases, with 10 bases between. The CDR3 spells CASSPDRNSNQPQHF. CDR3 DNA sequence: TGCGCCAGCAGCCCAGACAGGAATAGCAATCAGCCCCAGCATTTT.

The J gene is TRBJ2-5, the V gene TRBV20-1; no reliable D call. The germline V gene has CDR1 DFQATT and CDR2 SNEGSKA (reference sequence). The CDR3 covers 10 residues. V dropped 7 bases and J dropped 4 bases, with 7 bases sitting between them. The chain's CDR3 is CSVGVETQYF. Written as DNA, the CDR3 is TGCAGTGTGGGCGTAGAGACCCAGTACTTC.

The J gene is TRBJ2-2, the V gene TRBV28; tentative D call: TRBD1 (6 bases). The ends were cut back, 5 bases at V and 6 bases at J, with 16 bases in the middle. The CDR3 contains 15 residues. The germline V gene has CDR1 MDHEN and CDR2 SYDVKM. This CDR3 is CASSPRQVRAGELFF. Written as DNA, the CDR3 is TGTGCCAGCAGTCCGCGACAGGTTAGGGCCGGGGAGCTGTTTTTT. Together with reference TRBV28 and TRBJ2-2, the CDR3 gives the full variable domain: DVKVTQSSRYLVKRTGEKVFLECVQDMDHENMFWYRQDPGLGLRLIYFSYDVKMKEKGDIPEGYSVSREKKERFSLILESASTNQTSMYLCASSPRQVRAGELFFGEGSRLTVL.